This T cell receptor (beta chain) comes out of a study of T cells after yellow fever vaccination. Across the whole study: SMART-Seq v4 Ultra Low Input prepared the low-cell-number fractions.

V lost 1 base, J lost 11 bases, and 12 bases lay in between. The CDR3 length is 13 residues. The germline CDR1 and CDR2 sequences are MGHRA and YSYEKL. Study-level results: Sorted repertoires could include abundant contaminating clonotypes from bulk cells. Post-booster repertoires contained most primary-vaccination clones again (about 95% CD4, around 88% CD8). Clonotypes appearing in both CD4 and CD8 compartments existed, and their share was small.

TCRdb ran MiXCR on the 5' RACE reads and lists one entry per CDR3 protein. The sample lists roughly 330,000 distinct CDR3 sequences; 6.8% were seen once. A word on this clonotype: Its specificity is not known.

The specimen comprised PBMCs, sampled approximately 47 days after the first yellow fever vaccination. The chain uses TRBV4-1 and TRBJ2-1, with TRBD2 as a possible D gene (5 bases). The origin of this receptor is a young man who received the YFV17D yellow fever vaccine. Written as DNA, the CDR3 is TGCGCCAGCAGCCAAGGGGGAGTCGGGAAGCAGTTCTTC. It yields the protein CASSQGGVGKQFF.